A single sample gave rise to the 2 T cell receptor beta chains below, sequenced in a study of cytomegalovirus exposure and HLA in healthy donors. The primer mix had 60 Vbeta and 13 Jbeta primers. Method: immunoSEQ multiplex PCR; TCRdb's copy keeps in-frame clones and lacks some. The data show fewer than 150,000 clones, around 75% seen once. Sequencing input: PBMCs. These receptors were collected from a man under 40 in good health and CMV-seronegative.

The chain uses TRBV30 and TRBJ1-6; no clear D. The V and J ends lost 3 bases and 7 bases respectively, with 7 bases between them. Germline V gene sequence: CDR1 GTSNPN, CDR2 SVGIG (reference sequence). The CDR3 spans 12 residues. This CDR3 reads CAWRWPNSPLHF. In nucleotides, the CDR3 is TGTGCCTGGAGATGGCCCAATTCACCCCTCCACTTT.

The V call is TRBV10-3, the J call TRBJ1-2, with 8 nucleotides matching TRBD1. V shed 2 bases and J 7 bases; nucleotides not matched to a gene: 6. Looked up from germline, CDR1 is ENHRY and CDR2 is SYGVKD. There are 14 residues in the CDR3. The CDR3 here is CAISEPGQGFGYTF. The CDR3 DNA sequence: TGTGCCATCAGTGAGCCCGGACAGGGCTTTGGCTACACCTTC.